This TCR beta chain was captured in a study of long-term antiretroviral therapy in people with HIV (dated by TCRdb to between 2020 and 2023). At the level of the whole study: The earliest samples were collected roughly a decade before the 2015 WHO recommendation for immediate ART, at a time when ART was usually postponed until CD4 counts fell. About 35% of the 30 participants with HIV were female. No cross-contamination during QIAcube processing turned up in test extractions that ran a monoclonal T-cell line alongside 30 to 40 polyclonal samples. From some 27 adults with confirmed HIV infection, the cohort provided approximately 210 cryopreserved PBMC samples, gathered serially across a mean of around six years (range 1-12). A retrospective serial study tested whether ART initiation and durable HIV suppression were associated with changes in peripheral blood TRB repertoire composition and diversity. Study-level results and caveats: Inferences about post-ART repertoire changes were limited because no data were available on ART adherence, viral resistance or therapy changes. The samples span the years 2004 to 2017, and the ART regimens used at that time may not be as effective as current regimens. Owing to limited PBMC availability, only the TCR beta chain was sequenced, without alpha chain pairing. A significant increase in TRB diversity was found to be associated with ART initiation, although TRB diversity was observed to remain significantly below that of transplant donor controls even after long-term ART. Expanded TRB clones identified before ART initiation dominated the repertoire at all time points, although this dominance fluctuated and declined in many PLHIV after ART. Because pre-ART samples had limited cell numbers, unsorted PBMC were profiled rather than sorted CD4+ and CD8+ T cells. CDR3 length ranges in HIV repertoires were narrower than in controls, and network structure suggested an antigen-experienced repertoire with only a slight naive shift after ART.

The immunoSEQ hsTCRB v3.0 assay was used at survey level resolution to sequence the TRB variable region. The target sequencing depth for TRB was about 35,000-50,000 T-cell genomes per sample. TRB libraries were pooled and sequenced on an Illumina MiSeq using a v3 150-cycle kit. The paper's processing steps were these. Repertoire analysis was performed in R inside a reproducible Nextflow workflow that covered QC, data transformation and analysis. LymphoSeq2, an R package for AIRR-Seq data exploration, was used to implement custom analyses. A few samples yielding fewer than 5000 total TRB sequences were excluded, leaving 150 to 200 analyzed HIV repertoires. Among the roughly 190 retained HIV repertoires, some 60 were collected before ART initiation and around 130 after ART initiation. Each repertoire was downsampled to 5000 TRB nucleotide sequences, and summary statistics were averaged across 100 downsampling iterations. TRB sequences were retained for analysis only if CDR3 regions of at least seven amino acids were present. Diversity was measured with a Shannon entropy-derived clonality score and the Gini coefficient. Repertoire networks linked the top 5000 CDR3 amino acid sequences whenever two sequences differed by an edit distance of one. For TRB CDR3 amino acid sequences, antigen specificity groups and MHC restriction were predicted with GLIPH2. Known CMV, EBV, HIV or tissue antigen associations were flagged by matching CDR3 amino acid sequences against VDJdb and McPAS-TCR. Pre-ART, post-ART and control groups were compared with Wilcoxon signed-rank tests and Holm-Bonferroni correction. The table comes from immuneACCESS by way of TCRdb, which keeps in-frame sequences with V and J called. Part of the clones is missing from these tables; in studies checked, under half for an unresolved V gene and the rest for unknown reasons. From that table come the V and J calls and clone size; the DNA was used to work out D and trimming. This sample is represented by roughly 24,000 clones; 86% of them were singletons. 6% to 8.5% of the sample is held by the ten biggest clonotypes.

Germline trimming amounts to 5 bases on V and 10 bases on J, with 9 as the count of junction bases outside the gene matches. Including the terminal cysteine and phenylalanine, the CDR3 comprises 15 residues. Only the CDR3 DNA is retained, 45 bases long and in frame from the first base. According to the germline V gene, CDR1 reads SNHLY and CDR2 reads FYNNEI. Participants were included only if at least one PBMC sample before ART initiation and at least two post-ART samples were available. Treatment was received in the United States of America by all participants with HIV. Before DNA extraction, cryopreserved samples of 1-10 million PBMC were thawed and then washed. At the time of the earliest PBMC sample for each participant with HIV, ages ranged from about 23 to 60 years. PBMC samples were contributed by each participant from 1-4 timepoints before ART initiation and 2-8 timepoints after ART initiation, with a median of 7 samples. Serial HIV viral load, CD4+ T-cell count, ART history and demographic data were obtained for every participant. A Qiagen kit on a QIAcube was used to extract genomic DNA from unsorted PBMC, with samples processed in batches of 12.

Of note for this clone: Its target antigen remains unknown. No base-level quality is on record; no much larger clone is a single base apart.

This sequence uses TRBV2 and TRBJ2-1; 12 bases in between match TRBD2. The material sequenced was unsorted PBMCs, taken 1.8 years before starting antiretroviral therapy. The receptor was isolated from a young woman with HIV. CDR3 reads: CASSRLAGVRGEQFF. The nucleotide sequence is TGTGCCAGCAGTAGACTAGCGGGGGTAAGAGGGGAGCAGTTCTTC.